Listed below are T cell receptor beta chains from one sample, sequenced in a study of blood T cell repertoires in COVID-19. Libraries were prepared by immunoSEQ multiplex PCR; TCRdb keeps only in-frame clonotypes and omits some of them. Of just under 100,000 clones in the sample, about 86% were seen once. Input material: peripheral blood. These receptors came from a woman aged 55 to 70 in a cohort sampled during active or convalescent COVID-19. The CDR3 runs from the conserved cysteine through the conserved F or W. D genes are given only for firm matches. Clone sizes are given selectively: once, few, many, or a class where the clone is expanded.

v_gene	j_gene	d_gene	abundance	CDR3nt	CDR3aa
TRBV3-1/TRBV3-2	TRBJ2-7	.	.	TGTGCCAGCGGGGAGGCCGGCGGGGGCTCGGGCTCCTACGAGCAGTACTTC	CASGEAGGGSGSYEQYF
TRBV7-9	TRBJ2-1	.	.	TGTGCCAGCAGCCCCGGGACTTTTTACAATGAGCAGTTCTTC	CASSPGTFYNEQFF
TRBV9	TRBJ1-6	TRBD1	.	TGTGCCAGCAGCGTATCCGGGACAGGGGAATCACCCCTCCACTTT	CASSVSGTGESPLHF
TRBV5-4	TRBJ2-2	.	.	TGTGCCAGCAGTCTTCGAGGGGGTTCGGGGGAGCTGTTTTTT	CASSLRGGSGELFF
TRBV7-3	TRBJ2-1	TRBD2	.	TGTGCCAGCAGCTCGAAGCGGGGGGGCTTGAATGAGCAGTTCTTC	CASSSKRGGLNEQFF
TRBV19	TRBJ2-7	.	.	TGTGCCAGTAGTCAGGCTAGCGCTCCAGGGGGCGAGCAGTACTTC	CASSQASAPGGEQYF
TRBV5-4	TRBJ2-7	.	.	TGTGCCAGCAGCTACAGGGTTGGCCACGAGCAGTACTTC	CASSYRVGHEQYF
TRBV2	TRBJ1-2	.	.	TGTGCCAGCAGTGTGGGGCGAGGCTACACCTTC	CASSVGRGYTF
TRBV6-5	TRBJ1-5	.	.	TGTGCCAGCAGCGACAGCAGTTTCAATCAGCCCCAGCATTTT	CASSDSSFNQPQHF
TRBV18	TRBJ1-1	.	.	TGTGCCAGCTCACCAGCGACTAGAACTGAAGCTTTCTTT	CASSPATRTEAFF
TRBV29-1	TRBJ1-1	.	.	TGCAGCGTTGAAGATCAGGGATTCACTGAAGCTTTCTTT	CSVEDQGFTEAFF
TRBV19	TRBJ1-5	.	.	TGTGCCAGTAGTAGCCCACGCCGCGAGGCGGAGGATCAGCCCCAGCATTTT	CASSSPRREAEDQPQHF
TRBV4-2	TRBJ2-1	.	.	TGTGCCAGCAGCCTAGCCCGCAAGGTCGACAATGAGCAGTTCTTC	CASSLARKVDNEQFF
TRBV29-1	TRBJ2-2	.	.	TGCAGCGTTGCAGGCACCGGGGAGCTGTTTTTT	CSVAGTGELFF
TRBV18	TRBJ2-1	.	.	TGTGCCAGCTCGTATCAGGGATACAATGAGCAGTTCTTC	CASSYQGYNEQFF
TRBV18	TRBJ2-1	TRBD2	.	TGTGCCAGCTCACCACCGGGAGTGGGACTAGCGGGAGTCCATGAGCAGTTCTTC	CASSPPGVGLAGVHEQFF
TRBV19	TRBJ2-4	TRBD2	.	TGTGCCAGTAGCCTGGGACTAGCGGGATTCAACATTCAGTACTTC	CASSLGLAGFNIQYF
TRBV6-1	TRBJ1-2	.	few	TGTGCCAGCAGTGAATCCGAGACAGGAGGTGGCTACACCTTC	CASSESETGGGYTF
TRBV6-1	TRBJ2-3	TRBD2	.	TGTGCCAGCAGTGAAATACTAGCGGGAGGAATAGATACGCAGTATTTT	CASSEILAGGIDTQYF
TRBV21-1	TRBJ1-2	.	once	TGTGCCAGCAGCAGGGGGGGCGCCTATGGCTACACCTTC	CASSRGGAYGYTF
TRBV5-6	TRBJ1-5	TRBD1	.	TGTGCCAGCAGCTTGGCCGTCAGGGGGAGCAATCAGCCCCAGCATTTT	CASSLAVRGSNQPQHF
TRBV28	TRBJ2-5	.	.	TGTGCCAGCAGTTTTTACCCGGGCCAAGAGACCCAGTACTTC	CASSFYPGQETQYF
TRBV15	TRBJ2-3	.	.	TGTGCCACCAGCAGGAGAAATCAAAGAGGGTATTTT	CATSRRNQRGYF
TRBV6-1	TRBJ1-3	.	.	TGTGCCAGCAGTGACGCCTCCCGAGGGTCTGGAAACACCATATATTTT	CASSDASRGSGNTIYF
TRBV9	TRBJ2-7	.	few	TGTGCCAGCAGCGTCGGACAATCTTTCTCCTACGAGCAGTACTTC	CASSVGQSFSYEQYF
TRBV5-6	TRBJ2-5	TRBD1	.	TGTGCCAGCAGCTTCGCCGGGACAGGGGGACGGGAGACCCAGTACTTC	CASSFAGTGGRETQYF
TRBV5-4	TRBJ2-1	TRBD2	.	TGTGCCAGCAGCCCCCCGGGGGGACTCTCCTACAATGAGCAGTTCTTC	CASSPPGGLSYNEQFF
TRBV7-9	TRBJ1-2	.	.	TGTGCCAGCAGCTTAGGACAGAATAACTATGGCTACACCTTC	CASSLGQNNYGYTF
TRBV19	TRBJ1-1	.	.	TGTGCCAGCCACCCGCGGCAGGGGTGGCACACTGAAGCTTTCTTT	CASHPRQGWHTEAFF
TRBV2	TRBJ1-2	TRBD1	.	TGTGCCAGCAGTGAGGACAGGCGGGACTATGGCTACACCTTC	CASSEDRRDYGYTF
TRBV28	TRBJ1-1	TRBD1	.	TGTGCCAGCAGGCGACTACAGGGGACAAAGGAAGCTTTCTTT	CASRRLQGTKEAFF
TRBV15	TRBJ2-6	.	once	TGTGCCACCAGCAGGGACAGCCCGTTTTCTGGGGCCAACGTCCTGACTTTC	CATSRDSPFSGANVLTF
TRBV18	TRBJ2-7	TRBD1	.	TGTGCCAGCTCACCCGGGACAGGAGGGAACTACGAGCAGTACTTC	CASSPGTGGNYEQYF
TRBV27	TRBJ2-7	.	few	TGTGCCAGCAGTTCTCTCCTCTCCTACGAGCAGTACTTC	CASSSLLSYEQYF
TRBV6-5	TRBJ2-7	.	.	TGTGCCAGCAGTTCCGGGACACCATCCTACGAGCAGTACTTC	CASSSGTPSYEQYF
TRBV9	TRBJ1-2	.	few	TGTGCCAGCAGCGGCCGGCCGAGGGAAATTGGACTTAACTATGGCTACACCTTC	CASSGRPREIGLNYGYTF
TRBV30	TRBJ1-6	.	.	TGTGCCTGGGGGGCAGGAGGTGGAAATTCACCCCTCCACTTT	CAWGAGGGNSPLHF
TRBV27	TRBJ1-4	.	.	TGTGCCAGCAGTTTAAATTTAGGGGCGGCGTTCGGAAAACTGTTTTTT	CASSLNLGAAFGKLFF
TRBV19	TRBJ1-2	TRBD1	.	TGTGCCAGTAGTGTCCGGGACAGGTTTCTCTATGGCTACACCTTC	CASSVRDRFLYGYTF
TRBV19	TRBJ2-7	.	once	TGTGCCAGTTCGGGTGGGGGCCCCTACGAGCAGTACTTC	CASSGGGPYEQYF